This T cell receptor (beta chain) was recovered during a study of blood T cell repertoires in COVID-19. The overall study: Samples taken during acute and convalescent COVID-19 were collected in the United States, Italy and Spain.

This clone was counted a few times. In the original workflow: Reference gene primer amplification gave nucleated cell count estimates. Clones were read by immunoSEQ multiplex PCR, and TCRdb kept only the in-frame ones, dropping some. The V and J calls and the clone size are those of that table, but D and trimming were determined from the DNA. The repertoire holds nearly 100,000 clones, with less than 85% as singletons. Material for sequencing was peripheral blood. The clonotype comes from a woman aged 60-75 years with acute or convalescent COVID-19.

This chain's CDR3 is CASSLFDRGGEQYF. DNA for the CDR3: TGTGCCAGCAGCTTATTCGACAGGGGGGGCGAGCAGTACTTC. The chain is built from TRBV7-3 and TRBJ2-7, with 9 bases aligning to TRBD1. Germline V lookup: CDR1 SGHTA, CDR2 FQGTGA. The CDR3 runs to 14 residues. V lost 2 bases, J lost 6 bases, and 5 bases stayed unmatched. The variable domain in full, completed from reference TRBV7-3 and TRBJ2-7, reads GAGVSQTPSNKVTEKGKYVELRCDPISGHTALYWYRQSLGQGPEFLIYFQGTGAADDSGLPNDRFFAVRPEGSVSTLKIQRTERGDSAVYLCASSLFDRGGEQYFGPGTRLTVT.